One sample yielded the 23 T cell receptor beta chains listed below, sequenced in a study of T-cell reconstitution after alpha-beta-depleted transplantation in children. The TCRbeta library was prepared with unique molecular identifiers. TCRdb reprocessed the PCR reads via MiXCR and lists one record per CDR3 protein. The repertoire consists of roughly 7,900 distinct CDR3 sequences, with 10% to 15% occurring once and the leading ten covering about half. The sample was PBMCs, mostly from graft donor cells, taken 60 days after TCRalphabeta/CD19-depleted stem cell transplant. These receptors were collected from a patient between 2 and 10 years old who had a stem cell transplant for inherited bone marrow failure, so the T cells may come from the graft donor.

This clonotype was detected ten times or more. CDR3 sequence reads: CASSRSRATNRVEFF. For the CDR3, the DNA is TGCGCCAGCAGCAGGTCTCGGGCCACAAACCGGGTGGAGTTCTTC. The chain has TRBV5-1 and TRBJ2-1; D gene unclear. The CDR3 is 15 residues long. The ends were cut back, 4 bases at V and 14 bases at J, with 25 bases in the middle. Germline V gives CDR1 SGHRS, CDR2 YFSETQ.

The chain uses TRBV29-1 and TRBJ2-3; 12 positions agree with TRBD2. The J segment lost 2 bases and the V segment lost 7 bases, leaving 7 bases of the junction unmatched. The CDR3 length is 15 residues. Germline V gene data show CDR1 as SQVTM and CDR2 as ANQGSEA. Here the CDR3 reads CSATSGGTTTDTQYF. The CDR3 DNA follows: TGCAGCGCTACTAGCGGGGGGACTACCACAGATACGCAGTATTTT.

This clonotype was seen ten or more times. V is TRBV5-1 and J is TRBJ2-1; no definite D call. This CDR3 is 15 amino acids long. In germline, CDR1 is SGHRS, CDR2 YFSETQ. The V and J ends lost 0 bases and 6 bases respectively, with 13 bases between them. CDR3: CASSLGTALINEQFF. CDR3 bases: TGCGCCAGCAGCTTGGGTACAGCTCTAATCAATGAGCAGTTCTTC.

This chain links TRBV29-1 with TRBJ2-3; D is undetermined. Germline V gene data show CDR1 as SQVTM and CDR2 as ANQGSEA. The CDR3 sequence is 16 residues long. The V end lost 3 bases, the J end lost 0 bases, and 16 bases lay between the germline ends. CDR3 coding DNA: TGCAGCGTTGATGTGGTACAATACACTAGCACAGATACGCAGTATTTT. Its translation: CSVDVVQYTSTDTQYF.

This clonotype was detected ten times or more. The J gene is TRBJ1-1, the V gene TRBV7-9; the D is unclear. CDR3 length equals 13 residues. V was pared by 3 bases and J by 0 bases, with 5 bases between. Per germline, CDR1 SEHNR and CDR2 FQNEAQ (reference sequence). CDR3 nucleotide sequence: TGTGCCAGCAGCTTCAAGGTGAACACTGAAGCTTTCTTT. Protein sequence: CASSFKVNTEAFF.

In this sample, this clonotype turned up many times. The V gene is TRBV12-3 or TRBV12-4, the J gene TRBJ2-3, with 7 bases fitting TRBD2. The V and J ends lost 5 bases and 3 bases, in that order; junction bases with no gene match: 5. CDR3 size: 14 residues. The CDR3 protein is CASSVSGATDTQYF. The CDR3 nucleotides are TGTGCCAGCAGTGTAAGCGGGGCGACAGATACGCAGTATTTT.

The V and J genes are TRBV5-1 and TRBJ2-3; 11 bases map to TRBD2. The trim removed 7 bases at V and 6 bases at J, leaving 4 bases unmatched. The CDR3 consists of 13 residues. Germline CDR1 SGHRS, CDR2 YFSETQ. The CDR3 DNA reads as TGCGCCAGCTGGTCTAGCGGGAGGGATACGCAGTATTTT. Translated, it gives CASWSSGRDTQYF.

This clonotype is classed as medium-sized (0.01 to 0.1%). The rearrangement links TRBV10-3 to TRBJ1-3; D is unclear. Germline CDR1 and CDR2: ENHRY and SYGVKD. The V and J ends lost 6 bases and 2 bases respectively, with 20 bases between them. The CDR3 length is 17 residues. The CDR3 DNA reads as TGTGCCATCAGGCCTAGAGTAGGAGTATCGGCTGGAAACACCATATATTTT. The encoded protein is CAIRPRVGVSAGNTIYF.

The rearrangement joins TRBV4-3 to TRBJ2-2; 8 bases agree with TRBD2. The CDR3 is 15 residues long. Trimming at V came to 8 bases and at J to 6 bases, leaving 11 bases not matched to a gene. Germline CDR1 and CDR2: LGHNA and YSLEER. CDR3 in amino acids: CASGTGTRVAGELFF. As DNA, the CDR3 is TGCGCCAGCGGAACCGGGACTAGAGTCGCCGGGGAGCTGTTTTTT.

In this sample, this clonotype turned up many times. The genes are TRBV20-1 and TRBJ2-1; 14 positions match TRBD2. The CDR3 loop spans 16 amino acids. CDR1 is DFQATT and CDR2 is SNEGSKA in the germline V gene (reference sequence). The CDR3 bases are TGCAGCCCCGGGACTAGCGGGGGAAGCGTGTACAATGAGCAGTTCTTC. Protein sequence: CSPGTSGGSVYNEQFF.

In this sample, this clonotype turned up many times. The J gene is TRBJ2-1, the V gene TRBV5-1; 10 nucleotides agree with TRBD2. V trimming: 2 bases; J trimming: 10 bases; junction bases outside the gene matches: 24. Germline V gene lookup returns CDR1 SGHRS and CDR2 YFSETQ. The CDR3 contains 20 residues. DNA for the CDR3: TGCGCCAGCAGCTTTTATCACAGCTTTTGGGGGCTAGCGGGAGTGCACGAGCAGTTCTTC. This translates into CASSFYHSFWGLAGVHEQFF.

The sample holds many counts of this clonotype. DNA for the CDR3: TGTGCCAGCAGCCCGGGACACCCCGTCTATGGCTACACCTTC. This sequence encodes CASSPGHPVYGYTF. V usage is TRBV7-2 and J usage is TRBJ1-2; D perhaps matches TRBD1 (6 bases). Trimming took off 5 bases at V and 4 bases at J, with 14 bases between the two ends. CDR3 length equals 14 residues. Germline V gene sequence: CDR1 SGHTA, CDR2 FQGNSA.

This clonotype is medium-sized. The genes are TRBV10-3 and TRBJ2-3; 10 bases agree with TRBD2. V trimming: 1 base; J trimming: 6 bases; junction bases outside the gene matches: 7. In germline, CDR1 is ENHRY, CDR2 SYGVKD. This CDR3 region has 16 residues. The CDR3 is CAISEFQREGQDTQYF. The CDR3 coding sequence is TGTGCCATCAGTGAGTTCCAGCGGGAGGGCCAGGATACGCAGTATTTT.

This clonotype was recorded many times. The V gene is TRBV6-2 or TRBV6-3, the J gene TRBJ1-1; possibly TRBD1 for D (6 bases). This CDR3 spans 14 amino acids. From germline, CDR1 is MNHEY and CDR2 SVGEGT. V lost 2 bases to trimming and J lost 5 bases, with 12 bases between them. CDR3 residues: CASSYGGALTEAFF. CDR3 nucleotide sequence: TGTGCCAGCAGTTACGGGGGCGCATTGACTGAAGCTTTCTTT.

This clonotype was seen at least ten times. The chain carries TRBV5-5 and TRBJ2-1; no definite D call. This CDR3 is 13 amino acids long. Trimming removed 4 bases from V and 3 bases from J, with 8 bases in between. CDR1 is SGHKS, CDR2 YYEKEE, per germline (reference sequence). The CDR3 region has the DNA TGTGCCAGCAGCCCCTCTATCTACAATGAGCAGTTCTTC. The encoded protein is CASSPSIYNEQFF.

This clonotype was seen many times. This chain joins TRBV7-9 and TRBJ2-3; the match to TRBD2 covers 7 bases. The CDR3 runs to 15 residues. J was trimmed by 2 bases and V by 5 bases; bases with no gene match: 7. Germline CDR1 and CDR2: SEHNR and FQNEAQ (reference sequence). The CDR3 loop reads CASSRPLAVTDTQYF. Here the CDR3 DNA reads TGTGCCAGCAGCCGACCTCTAGCGGTCACAGATACGCAGTATTTT.

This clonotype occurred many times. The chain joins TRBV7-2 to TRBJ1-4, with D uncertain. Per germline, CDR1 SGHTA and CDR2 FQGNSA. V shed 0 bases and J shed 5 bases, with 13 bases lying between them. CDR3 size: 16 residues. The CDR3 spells CASSLAPPPENEKLFF. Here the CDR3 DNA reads TGTGCCAGCAGCTTAGCCCCCCCACCAGAAAATGAAAAACTGTTTTTT.

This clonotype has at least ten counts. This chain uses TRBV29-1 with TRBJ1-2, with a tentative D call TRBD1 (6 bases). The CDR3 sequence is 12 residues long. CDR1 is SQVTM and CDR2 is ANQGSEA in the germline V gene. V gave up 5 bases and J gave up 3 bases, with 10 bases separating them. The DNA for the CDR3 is TGCAGCGTTCTACGGACAGACTATGGCTACACCTTC. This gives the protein CSVLRTDYGYTF.

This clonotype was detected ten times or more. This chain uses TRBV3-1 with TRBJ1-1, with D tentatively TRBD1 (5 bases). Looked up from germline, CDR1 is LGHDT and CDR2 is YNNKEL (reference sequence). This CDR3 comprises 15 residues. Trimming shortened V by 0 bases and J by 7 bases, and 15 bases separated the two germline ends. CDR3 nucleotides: TGTGCCAGCAGCCAAGAACGTGGGACCTGGGATGAAGCTTTCTTT. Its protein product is CASSQERGTWDEAFF.

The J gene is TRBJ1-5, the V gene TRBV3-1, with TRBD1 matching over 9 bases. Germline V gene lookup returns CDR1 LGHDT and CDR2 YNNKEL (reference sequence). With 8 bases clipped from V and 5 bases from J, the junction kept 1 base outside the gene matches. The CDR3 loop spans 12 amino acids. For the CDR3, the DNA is TGTGCCAGCGGGACAGGGTATCAGCCCCAGCATTTT. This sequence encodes CASGTGYQPQHF. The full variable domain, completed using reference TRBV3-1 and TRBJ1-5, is DTAVSQTPKYLVTQMGNDKSIKCEQNLGHDTMYWYKQDSKKFLKIMFSYNNKELIINETVPNRFSPKSPDKAHLNLHINSLELGDSAVYFCASGTGYQPQHFGDGTRLSIL.

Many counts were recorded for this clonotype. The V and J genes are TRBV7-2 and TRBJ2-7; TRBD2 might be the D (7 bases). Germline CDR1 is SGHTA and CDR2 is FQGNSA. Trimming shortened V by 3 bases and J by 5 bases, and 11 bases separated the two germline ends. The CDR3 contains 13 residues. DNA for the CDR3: TGTGCCAGCAGCTTTTGGGGGGGCCACGAGCAGTACTTC. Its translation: CASSFWGGHEQYF.

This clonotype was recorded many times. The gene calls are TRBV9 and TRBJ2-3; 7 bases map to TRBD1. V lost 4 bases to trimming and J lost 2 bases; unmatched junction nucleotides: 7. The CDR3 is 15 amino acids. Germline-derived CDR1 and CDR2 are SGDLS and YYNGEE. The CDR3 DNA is TGTGCCAGCAGCCTTGGGACAGTACACACAGATACGCAGTATTTT. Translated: CASSLGTVHTDTQYF.

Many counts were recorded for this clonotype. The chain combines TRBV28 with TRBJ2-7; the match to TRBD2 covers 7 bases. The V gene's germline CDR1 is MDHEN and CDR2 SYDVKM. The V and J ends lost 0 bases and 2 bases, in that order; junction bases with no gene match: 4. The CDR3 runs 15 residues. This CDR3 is CASSLWGGGTYEQYF. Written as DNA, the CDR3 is TGTGCCAGCAGTTTATGGGGCGGGGGAACCTACGAGCAGTACTTC.